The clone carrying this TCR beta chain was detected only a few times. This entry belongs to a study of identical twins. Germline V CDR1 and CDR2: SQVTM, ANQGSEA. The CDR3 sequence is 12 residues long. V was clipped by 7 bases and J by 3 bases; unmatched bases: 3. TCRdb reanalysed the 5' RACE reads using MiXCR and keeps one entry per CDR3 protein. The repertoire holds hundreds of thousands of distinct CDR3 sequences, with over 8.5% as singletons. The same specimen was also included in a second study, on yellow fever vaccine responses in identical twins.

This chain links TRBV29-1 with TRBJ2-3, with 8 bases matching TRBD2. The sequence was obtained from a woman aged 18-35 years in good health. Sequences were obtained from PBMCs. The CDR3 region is CSGSGDTDTQYF. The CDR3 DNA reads TGCAGCGGTAGCGGGGATACAGATACGCAGTATTTT.